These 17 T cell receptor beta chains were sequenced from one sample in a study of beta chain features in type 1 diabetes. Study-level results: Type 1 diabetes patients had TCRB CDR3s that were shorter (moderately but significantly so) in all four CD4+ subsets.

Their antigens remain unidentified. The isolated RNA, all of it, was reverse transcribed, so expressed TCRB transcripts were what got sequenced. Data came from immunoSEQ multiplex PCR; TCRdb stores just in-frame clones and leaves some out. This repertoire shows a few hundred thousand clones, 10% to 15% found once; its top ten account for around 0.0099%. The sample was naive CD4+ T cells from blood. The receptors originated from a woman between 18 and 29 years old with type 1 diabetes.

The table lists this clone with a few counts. CDR3 DNA sequence: TGTGCCTGGAGTGCCCAAATTGACTCTATTGTCGATCAGCCCCAGCATTTT. Encoded protein: CAWSAQIDSIVDQPQHF. The rearrangement uses TRBV30 and TRBJ1-5; D remains unclear. This CDR3 has 17 amino acids. CDR1 and CDR2 (germline): GTSNPN, SVGIG (reference sequence). Trimming took off 1 base at V and 5 bases at J, with 21 bases between the two ends.

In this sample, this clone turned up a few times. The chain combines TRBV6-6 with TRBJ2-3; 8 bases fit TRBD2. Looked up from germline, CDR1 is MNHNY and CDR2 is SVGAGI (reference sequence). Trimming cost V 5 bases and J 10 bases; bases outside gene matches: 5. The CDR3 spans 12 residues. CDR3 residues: CASSPIAGSQYF. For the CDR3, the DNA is TGTGCCAGCAGTCCCATAGCGGGGTCGCAGTATTTT.

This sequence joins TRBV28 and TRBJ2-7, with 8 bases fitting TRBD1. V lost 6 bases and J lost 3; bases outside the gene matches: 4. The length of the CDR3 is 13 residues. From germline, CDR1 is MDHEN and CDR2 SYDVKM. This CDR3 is CASRLDRDYEQYF. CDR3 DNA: TGTGCCAGCAGATTGGACAGGGACTACGAGCAGTACTTC.

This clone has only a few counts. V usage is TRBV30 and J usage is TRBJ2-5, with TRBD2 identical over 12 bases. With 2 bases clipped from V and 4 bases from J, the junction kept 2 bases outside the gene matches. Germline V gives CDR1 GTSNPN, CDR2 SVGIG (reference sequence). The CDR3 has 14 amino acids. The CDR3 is CAWSRLAGAETQYF. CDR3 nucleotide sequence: TGTGCCTGGAGTCGACTAGCGGGAGCAGAGACCCAGTACTTC.

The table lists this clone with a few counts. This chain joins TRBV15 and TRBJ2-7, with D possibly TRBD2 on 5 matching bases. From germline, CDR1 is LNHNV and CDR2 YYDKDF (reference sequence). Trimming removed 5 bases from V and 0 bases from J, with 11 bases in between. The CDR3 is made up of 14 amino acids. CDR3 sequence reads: CATSLSGSSYEQYF. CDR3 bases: TGTGCCACCAGCCTAAGCGGAAGCTCCTACGAGCAGTACTTC.

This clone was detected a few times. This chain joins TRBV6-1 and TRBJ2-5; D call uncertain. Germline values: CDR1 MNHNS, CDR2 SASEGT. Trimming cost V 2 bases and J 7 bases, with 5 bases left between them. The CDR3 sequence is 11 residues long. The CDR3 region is CASSESRTQYF. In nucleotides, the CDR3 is TGTGCCAGCAGTGAAAGTAGGACCCAGTACTTC.

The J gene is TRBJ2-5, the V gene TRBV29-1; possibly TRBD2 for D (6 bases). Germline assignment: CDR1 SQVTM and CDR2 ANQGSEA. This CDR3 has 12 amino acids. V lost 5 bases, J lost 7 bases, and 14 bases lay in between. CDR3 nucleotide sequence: TGCAGCGTTTATTCGGGAGAAGCGACCCAGTACTTC. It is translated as CSVYSGEATQYF.

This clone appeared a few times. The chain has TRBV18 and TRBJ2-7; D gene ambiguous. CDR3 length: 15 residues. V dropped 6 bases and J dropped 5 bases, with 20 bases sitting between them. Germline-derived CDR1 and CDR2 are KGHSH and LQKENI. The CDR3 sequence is CASSLPAVRSDEQYF. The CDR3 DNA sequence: TGTGCCAGCTCTCTACCCGCGGTACGGTCCGACGAGCAGTACTTC.

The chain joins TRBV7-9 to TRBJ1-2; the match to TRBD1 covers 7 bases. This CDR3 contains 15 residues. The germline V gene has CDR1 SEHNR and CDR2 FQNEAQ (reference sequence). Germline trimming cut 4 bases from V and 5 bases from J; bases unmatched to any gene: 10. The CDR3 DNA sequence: TGTGCCAGCAGCTCAAAGACAGGGCCGGCATATGGCTACACCTTC. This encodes CASSSKTGPAYGYTF.

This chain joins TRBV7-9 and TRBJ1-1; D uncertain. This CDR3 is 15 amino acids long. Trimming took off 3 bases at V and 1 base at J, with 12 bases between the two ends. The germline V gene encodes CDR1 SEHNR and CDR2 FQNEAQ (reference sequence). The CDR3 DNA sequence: TGTGCCAGCAGCTTCGATGCGGCCACGAACACTGAAGCTTTCTTT. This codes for CASSFDAATNTEAFF.

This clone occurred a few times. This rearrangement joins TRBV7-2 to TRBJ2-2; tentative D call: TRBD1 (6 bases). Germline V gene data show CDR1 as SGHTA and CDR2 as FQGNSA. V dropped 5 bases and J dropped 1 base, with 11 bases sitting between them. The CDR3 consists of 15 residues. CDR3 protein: CASSLGTLNTGELFF. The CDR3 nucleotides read TGTGCCAGCAGCCTCGGGACACTGAACACCGGGGAGCTGTTTTTT. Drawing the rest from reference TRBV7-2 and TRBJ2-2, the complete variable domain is GAGVSQSPSNKVTEKGKDVELRCDPISGHTALYWYRQSLGQGLEFLIYFQGNSAPDKSGLPSDRFSAERTGGSVSTLTIQRTQQEDSAVYLCASSLGTLNTGELFFGEGSRLTVL.

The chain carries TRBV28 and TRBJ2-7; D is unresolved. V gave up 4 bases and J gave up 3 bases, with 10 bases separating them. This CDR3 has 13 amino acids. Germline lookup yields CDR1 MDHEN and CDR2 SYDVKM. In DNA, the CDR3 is TGTGCCAGCAGTTCCGCCCCGAGCTACGAGCAGTACTTC. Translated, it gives CASSSAPSYEQYF.

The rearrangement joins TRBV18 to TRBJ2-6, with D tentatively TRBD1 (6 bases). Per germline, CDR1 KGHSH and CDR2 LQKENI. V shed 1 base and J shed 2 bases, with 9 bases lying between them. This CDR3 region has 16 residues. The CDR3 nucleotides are TGTGCCAGCTCACCACTGGGGGCGCCTGGGGCCAACGTCCTGACTTTC. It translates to CASSPLGAPGANVLTF.

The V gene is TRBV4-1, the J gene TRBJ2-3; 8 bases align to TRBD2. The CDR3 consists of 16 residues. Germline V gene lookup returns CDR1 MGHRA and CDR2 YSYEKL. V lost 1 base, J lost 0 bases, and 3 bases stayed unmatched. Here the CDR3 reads CASSQVAGLSTDTQYF. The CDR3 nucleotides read TGCGCCAGCAGCCAAGTAGCGGGATTGAGCACAGATACGCAGTATTTT.

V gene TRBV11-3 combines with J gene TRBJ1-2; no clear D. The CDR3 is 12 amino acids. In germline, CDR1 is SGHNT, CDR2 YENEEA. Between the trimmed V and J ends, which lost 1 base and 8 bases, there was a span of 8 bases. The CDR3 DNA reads TGTGCCAGCAGCTTAGCCCCCGGGGGCTACACCTTC. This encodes CASSLAPGGYTF.

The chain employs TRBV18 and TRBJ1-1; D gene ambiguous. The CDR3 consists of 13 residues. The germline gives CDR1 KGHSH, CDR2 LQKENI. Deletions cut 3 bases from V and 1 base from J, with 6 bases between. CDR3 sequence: CASSPIENTEAFF. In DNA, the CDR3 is TGTGCCAGCTCACCCATAGAGAACACTGAAGCTTTCTTT.

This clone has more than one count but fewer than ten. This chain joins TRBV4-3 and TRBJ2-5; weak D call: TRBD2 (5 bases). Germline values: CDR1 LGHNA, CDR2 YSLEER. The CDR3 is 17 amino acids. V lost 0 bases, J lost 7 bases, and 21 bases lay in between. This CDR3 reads CASSQDSGSPRRVTQYF. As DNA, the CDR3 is TGCGCCAGCAGCCAAGATTCGGGGTCACCTCGTAGGGTGACCCAGTACTTC.